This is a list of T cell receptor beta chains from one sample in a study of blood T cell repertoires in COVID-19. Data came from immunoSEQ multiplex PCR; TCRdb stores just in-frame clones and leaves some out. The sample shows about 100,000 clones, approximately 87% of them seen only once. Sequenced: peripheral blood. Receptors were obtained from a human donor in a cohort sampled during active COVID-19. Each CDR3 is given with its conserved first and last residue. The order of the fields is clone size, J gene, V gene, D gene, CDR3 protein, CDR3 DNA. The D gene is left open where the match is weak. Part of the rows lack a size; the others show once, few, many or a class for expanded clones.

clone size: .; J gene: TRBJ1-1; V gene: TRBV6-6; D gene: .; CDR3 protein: CASSYPTGNTEAFF; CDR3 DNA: TGTGCCAGCAGTTACCCGACGGGAAACACTGAAGCTTTCTTT
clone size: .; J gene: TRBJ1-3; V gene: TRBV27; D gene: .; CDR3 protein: CASSLNGGGNTIYF; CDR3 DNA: TGTGCCAGCAGTTTAAACGGCGGCGGAAACACCATATATTTT
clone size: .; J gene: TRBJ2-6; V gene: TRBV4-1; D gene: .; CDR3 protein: CASSQEGGAGANVLTF; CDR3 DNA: TGCGCCAGCAGCCAAGAAGGGGGGGCTGGGGCCAACGTCCTGACTTTC
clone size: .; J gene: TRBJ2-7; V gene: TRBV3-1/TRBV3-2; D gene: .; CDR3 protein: CASSQGPTLEQYF; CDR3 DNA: TGTGCCAGCAGCCAAGGGCCCACCCTCGAGCAGTACTTC
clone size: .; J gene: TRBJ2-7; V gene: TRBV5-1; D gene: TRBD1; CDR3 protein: CASSDRGRYEQYF; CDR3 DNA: TGCGCCAGCAGCGACAGGGGACGATACGAGCAGTACTTC
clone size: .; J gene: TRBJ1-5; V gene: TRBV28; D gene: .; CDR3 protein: CASSFLSGNQPQHF; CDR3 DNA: TGTGCCAGCAGTTTTCTGTCAGGGAATCAGCCCCAGCATTTT
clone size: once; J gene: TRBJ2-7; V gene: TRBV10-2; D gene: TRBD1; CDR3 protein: CASGQVKGEQYF; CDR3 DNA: TGCGCCAGTGGACAGGTAAAGGGCGAGCAGTACTTC
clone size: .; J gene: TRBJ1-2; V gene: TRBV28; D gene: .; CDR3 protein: CASSLDSTNHYGYTF; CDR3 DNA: TGTGCCAGCAGTTTGGACAGCACCAATCACTATGGCTACACCTTC
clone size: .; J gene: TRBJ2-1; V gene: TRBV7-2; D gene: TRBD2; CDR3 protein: CASSHSPAGGPEDEQFF; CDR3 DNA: TGTGCCAGCAGCCATTCCCCAGCGGGAGGGCCTGAGGATGAGCAGTTCTTC
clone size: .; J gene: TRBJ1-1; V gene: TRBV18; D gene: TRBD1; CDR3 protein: CASLRTGGDTEAFF; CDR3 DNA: TGTGCCAGCTTGCGGACAGGGGGAGACACTGAAGCTTTCTTT
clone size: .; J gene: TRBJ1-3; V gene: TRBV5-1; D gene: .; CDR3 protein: CASSLDTGSGNTIYF; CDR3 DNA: TGCGCCAGCAGCTTGGATACAGGGAGTGGAAACACCATATATTTT
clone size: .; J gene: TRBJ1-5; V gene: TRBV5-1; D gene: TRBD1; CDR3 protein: CASSLTGDSNQPQHF; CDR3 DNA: TGCGCCAGCAGCTTGACAGGGGATAGCAATCAGCCCCAGCATTTT
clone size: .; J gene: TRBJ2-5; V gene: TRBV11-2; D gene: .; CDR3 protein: CASSSGLFSTQYF; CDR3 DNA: TGTGCCAGCAGCTCTGGGCTGTTCTCGACCCAGTACTTC
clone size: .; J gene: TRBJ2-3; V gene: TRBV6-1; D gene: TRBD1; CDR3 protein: CASSELDRLGRDTQYF; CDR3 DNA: TGTGCCAGCAGTGAGTTGGACAGGTTAGGAAGAGATACGCAGTATTTT
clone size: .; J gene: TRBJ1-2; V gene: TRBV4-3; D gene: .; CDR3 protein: CASSQGTQVHYGYTF; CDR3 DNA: TGCGCCAGCAGTCAAGGGACACAGGTTCACTATGGCTACACCTTC
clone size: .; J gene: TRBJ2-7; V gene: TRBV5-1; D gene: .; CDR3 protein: CASSLEPTSSYEQYF; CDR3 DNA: TGCGCCAGCAGTCTCGAACCCACGAGCTCCTACGAGCAGTACTTC
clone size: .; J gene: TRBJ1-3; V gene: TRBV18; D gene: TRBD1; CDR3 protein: CASSPPGQVNSGNTIYF; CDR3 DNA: TGTGCCAGCTCACCACCGGGACAGGTCAACTCTGGAAACACCATATATTTT
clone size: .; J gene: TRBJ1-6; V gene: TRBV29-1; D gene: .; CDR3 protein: CSVARDFDSPLHF; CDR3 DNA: TGCAGCGTTGCCCGGGACTTTGATTCACCCCTCCACTTT
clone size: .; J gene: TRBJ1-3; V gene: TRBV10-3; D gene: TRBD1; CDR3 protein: CAISDRVDTIYF; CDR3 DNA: TGTGCCATCTCGGACAGGGTGGACACCATATATTTT
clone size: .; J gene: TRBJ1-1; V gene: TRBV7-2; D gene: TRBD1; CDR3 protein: CASSLDRGQAFF; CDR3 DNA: TGTGCCAGCAGCTTAGACAGGGGGCAGGCTTTCTTT
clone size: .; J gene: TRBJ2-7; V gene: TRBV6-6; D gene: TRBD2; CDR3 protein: CASMSRREALYEQYF; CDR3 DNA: TGTGCCAGCATGTCAAGGCGGGAGGCATTATACGAGCAGTACTTC